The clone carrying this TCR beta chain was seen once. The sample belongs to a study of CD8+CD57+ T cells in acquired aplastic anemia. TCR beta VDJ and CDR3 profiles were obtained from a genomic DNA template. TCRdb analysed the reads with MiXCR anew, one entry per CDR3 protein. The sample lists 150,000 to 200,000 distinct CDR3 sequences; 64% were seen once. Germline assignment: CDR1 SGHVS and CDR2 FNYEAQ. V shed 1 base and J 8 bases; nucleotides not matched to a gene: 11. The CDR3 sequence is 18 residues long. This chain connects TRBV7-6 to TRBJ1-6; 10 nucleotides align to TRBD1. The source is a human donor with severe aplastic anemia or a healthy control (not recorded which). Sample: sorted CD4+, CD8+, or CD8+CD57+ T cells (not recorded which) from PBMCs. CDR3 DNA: TGTGCCAGCAGCTTAGTCGCCAAGACAGGGGGCTTGGATTCACCCCTCCACTTT. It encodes CASSLVAKTGGLDSPLHF.